The clone carrying this T cell receptor (beta chain) came up a few times. Its target is not known. The data are from a study of T and B cells in COVID-19 patients. TRB rearrangements were amplified by multiplex PCR with BIOMED2 TRB-A/B primers. TCRdb itself ran the multiplex PCR reads through MiXCR, one entry per CDR3 protein. The data hold 20,000 to 25,000 distinct CDR3 sequences, with roughly 29% observed a single time. Study-wide results and caveats: Patients with COVID-19 reportedly showed strongly skewed T cell receptor beta variable and joining gene usage. Symptomatic-phase blood samples from mildly ill patients and early samples from severe cases were scarce. There were some 2,300 TCR clusters exclusive to the recovered cohort, a few dozen with low generation probability.

Blood genomic DNA input for TRB amplification was 250-500 ng. The CDR3 consists of 17 residues. The trim removed 7 bases at V and 7 bases at J, leaving 13 bases unmatched. Looked up from germline, CDR1 is MNHEY and CDR2 is SMNVEV (reference sequence). The TCR sequence derives from a human donor who had recovered from COVID-19. Sequencing was performed on blood. The J gene is TRBJ2-1, the V gene TRBV27; 13 bases line up with TRBD2. CDR3 sequence reads: CASTRLAGGQGWNEQFF. Written as DNA, the CDR3 is TGTGCCAGCACTCGACTAGCGGGGGGCCAGGGTTGGAATGAGCAGTTCTTC.